Below, 25 T cell receptor beta chains from the same sample are listed, as sequenced in a study of CD8+CD57+ T cells in acquired aplastic anemia. General study findings and limits: Patient CD8+CD57+ cells had less diversity than total CD4+ and CD8+ pools.

No antigen is known for these receptors. Flow cytometry had shown expanded CD8+CD57+ cells in the patients chosen for sequencing. Genomic DNA was employed as the template in profiling TCR beta VDJ and CDR3. TCRdb used MiXCR to reprocess the reads, holding one entry per CDR3 protein. The sample yields approximately 21,000 distinct CDR3 sequences, 40% seen once. Sequencing was carried out using CD8+CD57+ T cells sorted from PBMCs. The subset here: bead-enriched CD8+CD57+ effector memory T cells from SAA patients. All receptors derive from a human donor with aplastic anemia.

Comments on this clonotype: A much larger clonotype is one base distant, so this may be a read error. The chain recombines TRBV10-1 with TRBJ2-2; D not resolved. The germline V and J ends were trimmed by 4 bases and 6 bases, with 9 bases remaining between them. Germline V gene data show CDR1 as WNHNN and CDR2 as SYGVQD (reference sequence). The length of the CDR3 is 13 residues. CDR3 nucleotide sequence: TGCGCCAGCAGTGTTGGGTCCTCCGGGGAGCTGTTTTTT. Its protein is CASSVGSSGELFF.

The rearrangement links TRBV7-2 to TRBJ1-2; TRBD1 might be the D (6 bases). The germline gives CDR1 SGHTA, CDR2 FQGNSA. The V and J ends lost 3 bases and 7 bases respectively, with 15 bases between them. This CDR3 has 14 residues. The CDR3 coding sequence is TGTGCCAGCAGCTTCGGGACATGGGACTGTGGCTACACCTTC. Translated, it gives CASSFGTWDCGYTF.

The CDR3 nucleotides read TGTGCCAGCAGCTTCGGGGCCTACTACGAGCAGTACTTC. Its protein is CASSFGAYYEQYF. The chain carries TRBV5-4 and TRBJ2-7; either TRBD1 or TRBD2 may supply D (5 bases each). The ends were cut back, 2 bases at V and 3 bases at J, with 9 bases in the middle. The CDR3 contains 13 residues. The V gene's germline CDR1 is SGHNT and CDR2 YYREEE (reference sequence).

On this clonotype itself: Mismatch with germline at one junction end may stem from a read error. The chain has TRBV29-1 and TRBJ2-1; D ambiguous. This CDR3 has 16 residues. Germline assignment: CDR1 SQVTM and CDR2 ANQGSEA. This CDR3 reads CSVEGSSESSYSEQFF. In DNA form, the CDR3 reads TGCAGCGTTGAAGGTTCTTCCGAAAGCTCCTACAGTGAGCAGTTCTTC.

A few counts support this clonotype. The V gene is TRBV19, the J gene TRBJ2-1; 8 nucleotides agree with TRBD2. The CDR3 extends over 15 amino acids. Germline loops: CDR1 LNHDA, CDR2 SQIVND (reference sequence). Unmatched junction bases numbered 5, after V lost 3 bases and J lost 4 bases. CDR3 bases: TGTGCCAGTAGTATCTCTAGCGGGTTTTACAATGAGCAGTTCTTC. The encoded protein is CASSISSGFYNEQFF.

This clonotype was detected only a few times. The rearrangement uses TRBV6-6 and TRBJ2-5; the D gene is possibly TRBD2 (6 bases). V lost 2 bases and J lost 5, with 15 bases in between. Germline CDR1 reads MNHNY; CDR2 reads SVGAGI (reference sequence). This CDR3 region has 15 residues. The CDR3 bases are TGTGCCAGCAGTTACGGGAGGACTACACGGGAGACCCAGTACTTC. Protein sequence: CASSYGRTTRETQYF.

Many counts were recorded for this clonotype. This rearrangement joins TRBV6-1 to TRBJ2-7; either TRBD1 or TRBD2 may supply D (6 bases each). Trimming took off 3 bases at V and 3 bases at J, with 15 bases between the two ends. This CDR3 region has 15 residues. In germline, CDR1 is MNHNS, CDR2 SASEGT. The CDR3 reads CASSDLGGTSYEQYF. The CDR3 DNA reads as TGTGCCAGCAGTGATCTGGGCGGGACAAGCTACGAGCAGTACTTC.

The table lists this clonotype with a few counts. This chain links TRBV20-1 with TRBJ2-1, with D possibly matching TRBD2 (6 bases). Per germline, CDR1 DFQATT and CDR2 SNEGSKA (reference sequence). This CDR3 has 17 amino acids. Trimming cost V 1 base and J 5 bases, with 21 bases left between them. As DNA, the CDR3 is TGCAGTGCTAGAGTCCATGGGGCGGGATACAGCGACAATGAGCAGTTCTTC. As protein: CSARVHGAGYSDNEQFF.

This chain connects TRBV19 to TRBJ1-5, with no clear D. This CDR3 region has 13 residues. The germline V gene has CDR1 LNHDA and CDR2 SQIVND (reference sequence). Trimming removed 4 bases from V and 7 bases from J, with 11 bases in between. CDR3 region: CASSSAGSQPQHF. CDR3 DNA sequence: TGTGCCAGTAGTAGCGCGGGCAGCCAGCCCCAGCATTTT.

The chain employs TRBV7-6 and TRBJ1-2, with a weak D call TRBD1 (6 bases). CDR1 is SGHVS and CDR2 is FNYEAQ in the germline V gene. The germline V and J ends were trimmed by 1 base and 4 bases, with 13 bases remaining between them. CDR3 length equals 15 residues. The CDR3 DNA sequence: TGTGCCAGCAGCTTAGACCCCTGGACAGTCTATGGCTACACCTTC. Its protein product is CASSLDPWTVYGYTF.

The rearrangement links TRBV28 to TRBJ1-1; no definite D call. Germline V gives CDR1 MDHEN, CDR2 SYDVKM. V shed 5 bases and J shed 4 bases, with 2 bases lying between them. This CDR3 is 10 amino acids long. DNA of the CDR3: TGTGCCAGCAGTACCACTGAAGCTTTCTTT. Protein product: CASSTTEAFF. The full variable domain, its missing parts supplied by reference TRBV28 and TRBJ1-1, is DVKVTQSSRYLVKRTGEKVFLECVQDMDHENMFWYRQDPGLGLRLIYFSYDVKMKEKGDIPEGYSVSREKKERFSLILESASTNQTSMYLCASSTTEAFFGQGTRLTVV.

The CDR3 nucleotides read TGTGCCAGCAGCCCGACGGGACACAATGAGCAGTTCTTC. The encoded protein is CASSPTGHNEQFF. The chain combines TRBV7-9 with TRBJ2-1; D possibly uses TRBD1 or TRBD2 (5 bases each). Per germline, CDR1 SEHNR and CDR2 FQNEAQ (reference sequence). This CDR3 comprises 13 residues. Trimming took 5 bases from V and 5 from J, leaving 10 bases between them.

This clonotype was detected only a few times. The chain is built from TRBV2 and TRBJ1-1; D is undetermined. CDR3 size: 11 residues. Germline V gene lookup returns CDR1 SNHLY and CDR2 FYNNEI. Trimming took 3 bases from V and 8 from J, leaving 7 bases between them. The CDR3 loop is CASSEWIEAFF. CDR3 nucleotide sequence: TGTGCCAGCAGTGAGTGGATAGAAGCTTTCTTT. Combining the CDR3 with reference TRBV2 and TRBJ1-1 gives the whole variable domain EPEVTQTPSHQVTQMGQEVILRCVPISNHLYFYWYRQILGQKVEFLVSFYNNEISEKSEIFDDQFSVERPDGSNFTLKIRSTKLEDSAMYFCASSEWIEAFFGQGTRLTVV.

This clonotype was seen more than once but under ten times. The chain links TRBV7-6 to TRBJ1-1; 7 nucleotides match TRBD1. The germline V gene has CDR1 SGHVS and CDR2 FNYEAQ. With V trimmed by 3 bases and J by 3 bases, 1 base remained unmatched. The CDR3 length is 13 residues. CDR3 nucleotides: TGTGCCAGCAGCTTTGACAGGGACACTGAAGCTTTCTTT. Its translation: CASSFDRDTEAFF.

The gene calls are TRBV15 and TRBJ2-1; TRBD2 agrees at 10 bases. Unmatched junction bases numbered 10, after V lost 3 bases and J lost 5 bases. Germline V gene lookup returns CDR1 LNHNV and CDR2 YYDKDF (reference sequence). There are 17 residues in the CDR3. CDR3 sequence (DNA): TGTGCCACCAGCAGTAGCTTCGGACTAGCGGATCACAATGAGCAGTTCTTC. Its translation is CATSSSFGLADHNEQFF.

This chain uses TRBV7-9 with TRBJ2-1; D possibly corresponds to TRBD1 (6 bases). The last part of the DNA fits TRBJ2-5 better; the J call may be wrong. The CDR3 has 14 amino acids. Germline V gene sequence: CDR1 SEHNR, CDR2 FQNEAQ (reference sequence). CDR3 DNA sequence: TGTGCCAGCAGCCGCTTAGGGGGCCAAGAGACCCAGTACTTC. Its translation is CASSRLGGQETQYF.

The table lists this clonotype with a count of one. The chain recombines TRBV20-1 with TRBJ2-3; 10 bases are shared with TRBD2. Looked up from germline, CDR1 is DFQATT and CDR2 is SNEGSKA (reference sequence). V dropped 1 base and J dropped 2; count of bases not matched to a gene: 12. CDR3 length: 18 amino acids. CDR3 region: CSARGASGGLTLTDTQYF. The CDR3 coding sequence is TGCAGTGCTAGAGGGGCTAGCGGGGGCCTTACTCTCACAGATACGCAGTATTTT.

This clonotype was seen more than once but under ten times. The chain joins TRBV6-6 to TRBJ2-3; 9 bases align to TRBD1. This CDR3 has 17 amino acids. Germline lookup yields CDR1 MNHNY and CDR2 SVGAGI (reference sequence). After removal of 2 bases from V and 2 bases from J, the junction contained 8 bases not matched to a gene. CDR3 loop: CASSYTGGQGHTDTQYF. The CDR3 region has the DNA TGTGCCAGCAGTTACACAGGAGGACAGGGGCACACAGATACGCAGTATTTT.

This clonotype was observed a handful of times. The J gene is TRBJ2-5, the V gene TRBV20-1; TRBD2 agrees at 9 bases. Germline trimming cut 0 bases from V and 4 bases from J; bases unmatched to any gene: 12. The CDR3 spans 17 residues. Germline V CDR1 and CDR2: DFQATT, SNEGSKA (reference sequence). CDR3 bases: TGCAGTGCTAGAGATCTCCTAGCGGGGAGCAGCCGAGAGACCCAGTACTTC. Its protein product is CSARDLLAGSSRETQYF.

This clonotype occurred a few times. The chain employs TRBV12-3 or TRBV12-4 and TRBJ2-3; D is tentatively TRBD1 or TRBD2 (5 bases each). The CDR3 spans 13 residues. Between the trimmed V and J ends, which lost 2 bases and 3 bases, there was a span of 6 bases. As DNA, the CDR3 is TGTGCCAGCAGTTTATGGGGGACAGATACGCAGTATTTT. It is translated as CASSLWGTDTQYF.

J is TRBJ2-1 and V is TRBV9, with D hard to call. The V gene's germline CDR1 is SGDLS and CDR2 YYNGEE. Trimming left V 0 bases short and J 6 bases short, with 16 bases between. This CDR3 region has 16 residues. The CDR3 reads CASSVDLTRQSNEQFF. In DNA form, the CDR3 reads TGTGCCAGCAGCGTAGATCTCACACGACAATCCAATGAGCAGTTCTTC.

This clonotype was counted many times. The chain couples TRBV20-1 to TRBJ2-7; 8 bases align to TRBD1. CDR1 and CDR2 (germline): DFQATT, SNEGSKA (reference sequence). The CDR3 has 13 amino acids. CDR3 residues: CKMTGDFDYEQYF. The CDR3 bases are TGCAAAATGACAGGGGATTTTGACTACGAGCAGTACTTC.

This clonotype was detected a few times. This rearrangement joins TRBV9 to TRBJ2-6; D gene uncertain. The V gene's germline CDR1 is SGDLS and CDR2 YYNGEE. The CDR3 loop spans 15 amino acids. Trimming pared 0 bases from V and 4 bases from J, leaving 8 bases between. The CDR3 DNA sequence: TGTGCCAGCAGCGTAGGAGTTTCCGGGGCCAACGTCCTGACTTTC. Protein product: CASSVGVSGANVLTF.

The J gene is TRBJ2-3, the V gene TRBV10-3, with D possibly TRBD2 on 6 matching bases. V shed 2 bases and J shed 0 bases, with 24 bases lying between them. The CDR3 extends over 20 amino acids. Germline V lookup: CDR1 ENHRY, CDR2 SYGVKD. The CDR3 loop is CAISEGMTSREKGSTDTQYF. In DNA, the CDR3 is TGTGCCATCAGTGAGGGGATGACTAGTCGGGAGAAGGGAAGCACAGATACGCAGTATTTT.

A few counts support this clonotype. Written as DNA, the CDR3 is TGTGCCAGCAGCTTTGGCAAGACTAGACAAGAGACCCAGTACTTC. It specifies CASSFGKTRQETQYF. V usage is TRBV5-8 and J usage is TRBJ2-5, with TRBD2 as a possible D gene (6 bases). V lost 2 bases and J 2 bases, leaving 13 bases between the germline ends. Germline CDR1 reads SGHTS; CDR2 reads YDEGEE. This CDR3 contains 15 residues.